The 21 T cell receptor beta chains below all came from one sample that was sequenced in a study of T cell clonality in common variable immunodeficiency. Overall study results and limits: Fewer deletions and N-nucleotide insertions were reportedly seen in common variable immunodeficiency TCR beta sequences.

TCRdb keeps only in-frame clones here, not all; method: immunoSEQ multiplex PCR. The sample contains about 34,000 clones, none occurring once; roughly 28% lies in the top ten. These TCRs are of unknown antigen specificity. Input material: peripheral blood mononuclear cells. Every receptor here comes from a human donor with common variable immunodeficiency.

On this clone: The read terminates 3 residues ahead of where the CDR3 ends, so the germline J gene completes it. V is TRBV19 and J is TRBJ2-1; D perhaps matches TRBD1 (5 bases). The ends were cut back, 7 bases at V and 4 bases at J, with 17 bases in the middle. Looked up from germline, CDR1 is LNHDA and CDR2 is SQIVND (reference sequence). The CDR3 runs 15 residues. The part of the CDR3 DNA that was read is TGTGCCAGTACAGGGCAACCCTTCATTTACAATGAG. Its protein is CASTGQPFIYNE. From start to end, the CDR3 is CASTGQPFIYNEQFF. Complete variable domain (other parts from reference TRBV19 and TRBJ2-1): DGGITQSPKYLFRKEGQNVTLSCEQNLNHDAMYWYRQDPGQGLRLIYYSQIVNDFQKGDIAEGYSVSREKKESFPLTVTSAQKNPTAFYLCASTGQPFIYNEQFFGPGTRLTVL.

Of note for this clone: The read terminates 3 residues ahead of where the CDR3 ends, so the germline J gene completes it. The rearrangement links TRBV20-1 to TRBJ2-7; D may be TRBD2 (6 bases). The CDR3 loop spans 14 amino acids. Trimming removed 1 base from V and 5 bases from J, with 15 bases in between. The germline CDR1 and CDR2 sequences are DFQATT and SNEGSKA (reference sequence). The CDR3 loop is CSARVPGGDHEQYF. CDR3 bases read: TGCAGTGCTAGAGTTCCAGGCGGGGATCACGAG.

This clone has at least ten counts. The read finishes 3 residues shy of the CDR3 end, and the germline J gene is used to complete it. The V call is TRBV7-3, the J call TRBJ2-1; 7 positions match TRBD2. The CDR3 runs 16 residues. Germline V gives CDR1 SGHTA, CDR2 FQGTGA. Losses at the gene ends were 6 bases for V and 6 bases for J; bases not matched to a gene: 14. CDR3 sequence: CASRASGGSSPNEQFF. CDR3 DNA (partial): TGTGCCAGCAGGGCATCTGGCGGGAGTTCCCCCAATGAG.

This clone was detected many times. The read ends 3 residues before the CDR3 terminus; that terminus is restored from the germline J gene. The J gene is TRBJ2-1, the V gene TRBV19; 10 bases match TRBD2. Per germline, CDR1 LNHDA and CDR2 SQIVND (reference sequence). The CDR3 loop spans 17 amino acids. Germline trimming cut 2 bases from V and 2 bases from J; bases unmatched to any gene: 6. The covered CDR3 bases are TGTGCCAGTAGTATATGGGTGGGGACTAGCGCCTACAATGAG. Translated, it gives CASSIWVGTSAYNE. The whole CDR3 protein reads CASSIWVGTSAYNEQFF.

Concerning this clone: The read stops 3 residues short of the end of the CDR3; the missing end is completed from the germline J gene. The chain links TRBV19 to TRBJ1-6; unclear D gene. This CDR3 has 16 residues. V was clipped by 5 bases and J by 0 bases, with 11 bases between them. In germline, CDR1 is LNHDA, CDR2 SQIVND (reference sequence). The CDR3 bases that were read are TGTGCCAGTAGTCCCCAGCGGAGCTCCTATAATTCACCC. Translation gives CASSPQRSSYNSP. In full, the CDR3 reads CASSPQRSSYNSPLHF.

About this clone itself: The sequence runs out 3 residues before the end of the CDR3; the remainder is reconstructed from the germline J gene. This rearrangement joins TRBV5-1 to TRBJ2-2; 7 bases are shared with TRBD2. The ends lost 4 bases at V and 5 bases at J; junction bases unmatched: 8. Germline CDR1 is SGHRS and CDR2 is YFSETQ. CDR3 length: 15 amino acids. The CDR3 region is CASSLAAGETGELFF. The DNA read from the CDR3 is TGCGCCAGCAGCCTGGCGGCGGGAGAAACCGGGGAG.

This clone has more than one count but fewer than ten. The read gets to within 3 residues of the CDR3 end, and the germline J gene fills in the rest. The chain uses TRBV6-2 or TRBV6-3 and TRBJ2-3; TRBD2 aligns across 11 bases. CDR1 is MNHEY, CDR2 SVGEGT, per germline. The CDR3 extends over 15 amino acids. Unmatched junction bases numbered 5, after V lost 5 bases and J lost 4 bases. CDR3 residues: CASSRTSGRPDTQYF. The CDR3 bases that were read are TGTGCCAGCAGTAGAACTAGCGGGAGACCAGATACG.

The table lists this clone with many counts. The sequence runs out 3 residues before the end of the CDR3; the remainder is reconstructed from the germline J gene. Different DNA sequences within this sample yield the same CDR3. The chain uses TRBV29-1 and TRBJ2-7, with 8 positions matching TRBD1. CDR1 is SQVTM, CDR2 ANQGSEA, per germline. This CDR3 region has 14 residues. V was pared by 5 bases and J by 4 bases, with 10 bases of the junction left unmatched. CDR3 sequence reads: CSVTPGQGPYEQYF. The sequenced CDR3 bases are TGCAGCGTTACCCCAGGACAGGGTCCTTACGAG.

The table lists this clone with many counts. The sequenced CDR3 bases are TGTGCCAGCAGCTCTGACAGGGTAGCCTACAATGAG. Protein: CASSSDRVAYNE. The complete CDR3 sequence is CASSSDRVAYNEQFF. The chain has TRBV7-3 and TRBJ2-1, with 7 bases aligning to TRBD1. The read ends 3 residues before the CDR3 terminus; that terminus is restored from the germline J gene. J was trimmed by 2 bases and V by 4 bases; bases with no gene match: 5. The germline gives CDR1 SGHTA, CDR2 FQGTGA. The CDR3 contains 15 residues.

In this sample, this clone turned up many times. The DNA ends 3 residues before the CDR3 does, and the rest of the CDR3 is filled in from the germline J gene. Other DNA sequences in this specimen translate into the identical CDR3. The J gene is TRBJ1-6, the V gene TRBV7-3; TRBD1 agrees at 7 bases. The CDR3 has 15 residues. The trim removed 5 bases at V and 3 bases at J, leaving 4 bases unmatched. Germline V CDR1 and CDR2: SGHTA, FQGTGA. The part of the CDR3 DNA that was read is TGTGCCAGCAGCCAGACAGGGAACTATAATTCACCC. It yields the protein CASSQTGNYNSP. The CDR3 as a whole reads CASSQTGNYNSPLHF.

About this clone: The read terminates 3 residues before the CDR3 end, so the remaining end is supplied by the germline J gene. The chain carries TRBV20-1 and TRBJ2-7; D is uncertain. Germline CDR1 and CDR2: DFQATT and SNEGSKA (reference sequence). V was pared by 6 bases and J by 2 bases, with 17 bases between. The CDR3 has 14 amino acids. This CDR3 reads CSALKARITYEQYF. The DNA read from the CDR3 is TGCAGTGCATTAAAAGCCAGGATAACCTACGAG.

In its sample, this clone ranks as medium-sized (0.01 to 0.1%). The sequenced fragment ends 3 residues before the CDR3 boundary, so the rest is inferred from the germline J gene. V gene TRBV9 combines with J gene TRBJ2-7, with a possible D match to TRBD1 (5 bases). The CDR3 is 15 residues long. V lost 2 bases, J lost 2 bases, and 14 bases lay in between. CDR1 is SGDLS and CDR2 is YYNGEE in the germline V gene. The CDR3 spells CASSVDTGSPYEQYF. CDR3 DNA, as far as it was read: TGTGCCAGCAGCGTGGACACAGGTTCCCCCTACGAG.

Note on this clone: The read finishes 3 residues shy of the CDR3 end, and the germline J gene is used to complete it. The chain carries TRBV7-8 and TRBJ1-3; tentative D call: TRBD1 (5 bases). CDR1 is SGHVS and CDR2 is FQNEAQ in the germline V gene. Trimming stripped 3 bases from V and 0 bases from J, with 18 bases between. The CDR3 totals 18 residues. The sequenced part of the CDR3 DNA is TGTGCCAGCAGCTTGGGGTCTGGAGGGGCTAGCTCTGGAAACACC. It is translated as CASSLGSGGASSGNT. Given in full, the CDR3 is CASSLGSGGASSGNTIYF.

This clone was picked up a small number of times. The missing CDR3 end, 3 residues past where the read stops, is filled in from the germline J gene. This chain uses TRBV6-1 with TRBJ1-6; 7 bases agree with TRBD1. In germline, CDR1 is MNHNS, CDR2 SASEGT. The CDR3 length is 16 residues. The trim removed 6 bases at V and 10 bases at J, leaving 15 bases unmatched. Incomplete CDR3 DNA: TGTGCCAGCAGAGAAAATCGACAGGGTGTAGGGTCACCC. It codes for CASRENRQGVGSP. The full CDR3 protein is CASRENRQGVGSPLHF.

Remarks on this clone: The read ends 3 residues early relative to the CDR3; the germline J gene fills the gap. The chain uses TRBV30 and TRBJ1-1; D is unresolved. The V end was cut by 2 bases, the J end by 6 bases, with 10 bases between. This CDR3 has 12 residues. Germline V gene sequence: CDR1 GTSNPN, CDR2 SVGIG (reference sequence). The sequenced part of the CDR3 DNA is TGTGCCTGGAGTCCCCCCCCAGCTGAA. Amino acids: CAWSPPPAE. The whole CDR3 region reads CAWSPPPAEAFF.

This clone was detected a few times. The CDR3 is cut off 3 residues early in the read; its end comes from the germline J gene. This sequence joins TRBV7-9 and TRBJ1-5; no firm D call. The CDR3 extends over 13 amino acids. Germline values: CDR1 SEHNR, CDR2 FQNEAQ (reference sequence). Deletions cut 8 bases from V and 9 bases from J, with 17 bases between. The CDR3 reads CASGKSSARPQHF. The CDR3 bases that were read are TGTGCCAGCGGTAAGTCCTCCGCTAGGCCC. The full variable domain, rest sourced from reference TRBV7-9 and TRBJ1-5, is DTGVSQNPRHKITKRGQNVTFRCDPISEHNRLYWYRQTLGQGPEFLTYFQNEAQLEKSRLLSDRFSAERPKGSFSTLEIQRTEQGDSAMYLCASGKSSARPQHFGDGTRLSIL.

This clone was seen more than once but under ten times. The DNA ends 3 residues before the CDR3 does, and the rest of the CDR3 is filled in from the germline J gene. The genes are TRBV6-4 and TRBJ1-2, with 8 bases aligning to TRBD1. The CDR3 is 13 residues long. The germline V gene has CDR1 MRHNA and CDR2 SNTAGT. CDR3 loop: CASSDSGQGAYTF. CDR3 DNA, as far as it was read: TGTGCCAGCAGTGACTCGGGGCAGGGGGCC.

Concerning this clone itself: The read terminates 3 residues ahead of where the CDR3 ends, so the germline J gene completes it. The chain combines TRBV7-9 with TRBJ1-4; 9 bases are a match to TRBD1. Germline V CDR1 and CDR2: SEHNR, FQNEAQ (reference sequence). The CDR3 length is 12 residues. J gave up 10 bases and V 6 bases, and 3 bases lay outside the gene matches. CDR3 DNA, as far as it was read: TGTGCCAGCAGTTTGGGACAGGGAAAA. Translating gives CASSLGQGK. The full CDR3 is CASSLGQGKLFF.

Turning to this clone: The read is 3 residues too short to cover the CDR3 end, so that end is filled in from the germline J gene. V is TRBV7-8 and J is TRBJ2-7; D possibly uses TRBD1 or TRBD2 (6 bases each). The germline V and J ends were trimmed by 5 bases and 6 bases, with 17 bases remaining between them. Germline V CDR1 and CDR2: SGHVS, FQNEAQ. CDR3 size: 14 residues. CDR3 in amino acids: CASSVKGEAVEQYF. The covered CDR3 bases are TGTGCCAGCAGCGTAAAGGGGGAGGCGGTCGAG.

This clone was observed at least ten times. The read halts 3 residues ahead of the CDR3 end, with the missing end drawn from the germline J gene. The chain couples TRBV7-3 to TRBJ1-1, with a tentative D call TRBD1 (5 bases). The CDR3 runs to 16 residues. V was clipped by 2 bases and J by 1 base, with 14 bases between them. Germline values: CDR1 SGHTA, CDR2 FQGTGA. CDR3 DNA (partial): TGTGCCAGCAGCTTAGACCCTTCAGGGCGGAACACTGAA. Amino acid sequence: CASSLDPSGRNTE. The full CDR3 reads CASSLDPSGRNTEAFF.

This clone came up a few times. The missing CDR3 end, 3 residues past where the read stops, is filled in from the germline J gene. The V call is TRBV6-1, the J call TRBJ1-2; perhaps TRBD1 as D (5 bases). The CDR3 is made up of 14 amino acids. V dropped 4 bases and J dropped 2 bases, with 11 bases sitting between them. Per germline, CDR1 MNHNS and CDR2 SASEGT. The part of the CDR3 DNA that was read is TGTGCCAGCAGTGGACAGACACCCAACTATGGC. Translated: CASSGQTPNYG. The full CDR3 protein is CASSGQTPNYGYTF.